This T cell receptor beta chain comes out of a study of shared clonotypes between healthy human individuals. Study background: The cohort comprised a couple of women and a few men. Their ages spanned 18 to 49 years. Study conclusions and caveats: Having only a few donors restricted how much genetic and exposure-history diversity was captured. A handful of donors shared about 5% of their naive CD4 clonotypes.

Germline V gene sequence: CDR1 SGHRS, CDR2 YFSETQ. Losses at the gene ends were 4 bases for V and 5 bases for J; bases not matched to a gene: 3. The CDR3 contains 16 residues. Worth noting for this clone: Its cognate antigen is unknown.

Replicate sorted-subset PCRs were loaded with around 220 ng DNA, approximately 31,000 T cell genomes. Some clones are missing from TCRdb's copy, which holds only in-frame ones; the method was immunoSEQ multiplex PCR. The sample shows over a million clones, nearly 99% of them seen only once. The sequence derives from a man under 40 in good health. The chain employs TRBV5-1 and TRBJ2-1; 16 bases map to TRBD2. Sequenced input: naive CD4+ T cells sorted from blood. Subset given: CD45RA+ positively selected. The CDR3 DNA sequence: TGCGCCAGCAGCGGGGGGACTAGCGGGAGGGACAATGAGCAGTTCTTC. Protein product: CASSGGTSGRDNEQFF.